This T cell receptor (beta chain) was sequenced in a study of cytomegalovirus exposure and HLA in healthy donors. Study as a whole: The early release's HLA-typed donors yielded 80 million to 95 million unique TCRs.

On this clone itself: Its target is unknown.

With 60 Vbeta and 13 Jbeta primers, the PCR was carried out. Using immunoSEQ multiplex PCR, the repertoire was profiled, and TCRdb retains in-frame clones only, with some absent. The profile shows approximately 58,000 clones, around 83% of them singletons. Donors were ostensibly healthy at sampling, although undocumented immune exposures were probable. CDR3 length: 13 residues. Trimming removed 8 bases from V and 2 bases from J, with 12 bases in between. Germline CDR1 and CDR2: LNHNV and YYDKDF (reference sequence). Overall study results and limits: Later analysis showed most CMV-associated TCR beta chains appearing HLA-restricted. Previously analyzed data showed that most TCR beta V segments were productive at a frequency of about 90% or about 30%.

The chain joins TRBV15 to TRBJ1-1; D may be TRBD1 (6 bases). The material sequenced was PBMCs. The clonotype was recovered from a man under 40 in good health and CMV-seronegative. Written as DNA, the CDR3 is TGTGCCACCCGAAGCAGGGGTAACACTGAAGCTTTCTTT. Translation gives CATRSRGNTEAFF.